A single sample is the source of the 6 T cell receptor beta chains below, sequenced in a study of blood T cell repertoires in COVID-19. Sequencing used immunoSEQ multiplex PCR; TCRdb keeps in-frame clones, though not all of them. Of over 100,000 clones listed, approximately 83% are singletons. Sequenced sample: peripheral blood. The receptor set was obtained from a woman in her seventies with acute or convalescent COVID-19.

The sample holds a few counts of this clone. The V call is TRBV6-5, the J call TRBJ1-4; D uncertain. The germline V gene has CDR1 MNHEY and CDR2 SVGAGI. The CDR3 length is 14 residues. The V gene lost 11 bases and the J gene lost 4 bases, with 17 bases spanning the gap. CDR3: CAGAQREGNEKLFF. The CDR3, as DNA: TGTGCCGGAGCGCAGAGGGAGGGTAATGAAAAACTGTTTTTT.

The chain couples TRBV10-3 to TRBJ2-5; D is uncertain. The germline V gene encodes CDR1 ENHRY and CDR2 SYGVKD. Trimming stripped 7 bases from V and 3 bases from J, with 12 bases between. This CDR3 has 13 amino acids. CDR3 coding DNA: TGTGCCATCAATTCCAATACGGAAGAGACCCAGTACTTC. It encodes CAINSNTEETQYF.

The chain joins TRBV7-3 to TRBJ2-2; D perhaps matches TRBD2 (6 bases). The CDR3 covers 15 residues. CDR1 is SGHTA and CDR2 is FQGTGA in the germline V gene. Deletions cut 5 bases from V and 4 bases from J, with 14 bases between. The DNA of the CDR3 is TGTGCCAGCAGCCGGAGGGCTAGTCCCACCGGGGAGCTGTTTTTT. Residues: CASSRRASPTGELFF. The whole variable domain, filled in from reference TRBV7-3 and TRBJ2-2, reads GAGVSQTPSNKVTEKGKYVELRCDPISGHTALYWYRQSLGQGPEFLIYFQGTGAADDSGLPNDRFFAVRPEGSVSTLKIQRTERGDSAVYLCASSRRASPTGELFFGEGSRLTVL.

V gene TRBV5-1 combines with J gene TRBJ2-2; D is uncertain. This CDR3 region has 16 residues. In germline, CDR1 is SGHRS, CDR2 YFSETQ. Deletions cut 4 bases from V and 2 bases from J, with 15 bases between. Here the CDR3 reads CASSGTHPLNTGELFF. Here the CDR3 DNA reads TGCGCCAGCAGCGGTACTCACCCCTTAAACACCGGGGAGCTGTTTTTT.

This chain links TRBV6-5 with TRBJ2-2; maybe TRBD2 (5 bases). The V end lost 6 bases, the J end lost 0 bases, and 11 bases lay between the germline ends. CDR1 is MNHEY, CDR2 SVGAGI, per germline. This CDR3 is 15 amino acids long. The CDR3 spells CASSSLSANTGELFF. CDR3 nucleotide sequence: TGTGCCAGCAGCTCCCTTAGCGCGAACACCGGGGAGCTGTTTTTT.

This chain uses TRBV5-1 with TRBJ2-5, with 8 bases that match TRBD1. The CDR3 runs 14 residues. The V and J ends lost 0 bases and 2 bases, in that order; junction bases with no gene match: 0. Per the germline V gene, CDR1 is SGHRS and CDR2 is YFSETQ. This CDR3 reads CASSLGQGQETQYF. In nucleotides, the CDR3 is TGCGCCAGCAGCTTGGGACAGGGGCAAGAGACCCAGTACTTC.